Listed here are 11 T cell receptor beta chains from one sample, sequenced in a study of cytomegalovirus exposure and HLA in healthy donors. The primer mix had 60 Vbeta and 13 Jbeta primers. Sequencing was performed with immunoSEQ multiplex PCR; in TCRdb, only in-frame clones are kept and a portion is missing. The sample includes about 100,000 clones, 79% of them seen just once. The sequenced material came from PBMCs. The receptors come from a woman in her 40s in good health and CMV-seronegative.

CDR3 DNA sequence: TGTGCCAGTAGTATAGTAAGCAAGGCTTTCTTT. Translated, it gives CASSIVSKAFF. This chain joins TRBV19 and TRBJ1-1; no clear D gene. Between the trimmed V and J ends, which lost 1 base and 11 bases, there was a span of 8 bases. Germline V gene data show CDR1 as LNHDA and CDR2 as SQIVND (reference sequence). This CDR3 contains 11 residues.

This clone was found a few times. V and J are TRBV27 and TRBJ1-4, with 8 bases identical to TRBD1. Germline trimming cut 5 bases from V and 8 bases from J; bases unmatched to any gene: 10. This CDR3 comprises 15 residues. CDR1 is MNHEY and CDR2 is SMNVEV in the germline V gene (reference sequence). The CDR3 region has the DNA TGTGCCAGCAGTCAATCGCAGGGGGCGCGGGAAAAACTGTTTTTT. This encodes CASSQSQGAREKLFF. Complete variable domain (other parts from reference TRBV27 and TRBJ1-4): EAQVTQNPRYLITVTGKKLTVTCSQNMNHEYMSWYRQDPGLGLRQIYYSMNVEVTDKGDVPEGYKVSRKEKRNFPLILESPSPNQTSLYFCASSQSQGAREKLFFGSGTQLSVL.

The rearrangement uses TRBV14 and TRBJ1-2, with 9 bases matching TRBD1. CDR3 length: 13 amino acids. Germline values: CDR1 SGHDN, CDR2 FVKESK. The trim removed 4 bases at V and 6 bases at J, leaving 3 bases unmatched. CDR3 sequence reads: CASSPYRGHGYTF. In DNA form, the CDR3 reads TGTGCCAGCAGCCCATACAGGGGGCATGGCTACACCTTC.

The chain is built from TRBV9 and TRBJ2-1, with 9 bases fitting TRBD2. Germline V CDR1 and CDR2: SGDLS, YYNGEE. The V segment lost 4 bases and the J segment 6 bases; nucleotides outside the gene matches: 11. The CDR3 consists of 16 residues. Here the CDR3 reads CASSRGAGGPFNEQFF. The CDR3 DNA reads TGTGCCAGCAGCCGCGGTGCGGGGGGGCCATTCAATGAGCAGTTCTTC.

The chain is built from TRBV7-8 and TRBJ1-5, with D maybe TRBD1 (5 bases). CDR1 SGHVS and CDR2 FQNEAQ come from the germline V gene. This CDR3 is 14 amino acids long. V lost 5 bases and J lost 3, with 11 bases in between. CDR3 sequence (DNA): TGTGCCAGCAGCGAACGACAGTACAATCAGCCCCAGCATTTT. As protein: CASSERQYNQPQHF.

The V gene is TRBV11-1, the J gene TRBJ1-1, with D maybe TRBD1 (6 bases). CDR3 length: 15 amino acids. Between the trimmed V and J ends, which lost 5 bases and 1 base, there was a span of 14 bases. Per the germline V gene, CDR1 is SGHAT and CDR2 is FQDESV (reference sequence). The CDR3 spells CASSNRDISNTEAFF. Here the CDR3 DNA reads TGTGCCAGCAGCAATCGGGACATCTCGAACACTGAAGCTTTCTTT.

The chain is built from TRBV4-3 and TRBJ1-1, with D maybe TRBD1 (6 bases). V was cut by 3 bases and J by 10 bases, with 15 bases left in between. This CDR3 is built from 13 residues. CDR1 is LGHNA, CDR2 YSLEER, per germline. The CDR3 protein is CASSHPDSTGAFF. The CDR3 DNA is TGCGCCAGCAGCCACCCGGACAGTACGGGAGCTTTCTTT.

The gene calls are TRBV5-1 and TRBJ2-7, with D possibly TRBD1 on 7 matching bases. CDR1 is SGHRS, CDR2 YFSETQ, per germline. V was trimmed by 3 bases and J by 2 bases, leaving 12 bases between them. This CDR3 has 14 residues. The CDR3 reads CASSWGDSTYEQYF. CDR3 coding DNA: TGCGCCAGCAGCTGGGGGGACAGCACCTACGAGCAGTACTTC.

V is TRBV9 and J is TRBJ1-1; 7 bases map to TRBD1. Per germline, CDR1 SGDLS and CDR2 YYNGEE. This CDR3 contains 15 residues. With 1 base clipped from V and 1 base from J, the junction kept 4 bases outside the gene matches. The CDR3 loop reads CASSVWDSPNTEAFF. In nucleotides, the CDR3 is TGTGCCAGCAGCGTATGGGACAGCCCGAACACTGAAGCTTTCTTT.

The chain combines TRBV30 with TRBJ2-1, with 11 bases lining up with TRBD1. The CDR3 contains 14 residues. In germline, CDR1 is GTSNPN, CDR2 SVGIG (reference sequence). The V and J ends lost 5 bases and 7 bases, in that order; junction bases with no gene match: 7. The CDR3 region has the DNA TGTGCCTGGGGGGGACAGGGGGAGAGGAATGAGCAGTTCTTC. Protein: CAWGGQGERNEQFF. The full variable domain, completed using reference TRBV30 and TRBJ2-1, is SQTIHQWPATLVQPVGSPLSLECTVEGTSNPNLYWYRQAAGRGLQLLFYSVGIGQISSEVPQNLSASRPQDRQFILSSKKLLLSDSGFYLCAWGGQGERNEQFFGPGTRLTVL.

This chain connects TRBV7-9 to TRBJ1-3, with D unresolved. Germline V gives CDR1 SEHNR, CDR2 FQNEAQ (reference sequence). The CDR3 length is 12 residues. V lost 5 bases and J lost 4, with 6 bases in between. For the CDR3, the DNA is TGTGCCAGCAGCACGCTAGGAAACACCATATATTTT. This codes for CASSTLGNTIYF.